What follows is one T cell receptor (beta chain) and its context. Its cognate antigen has yet to be identified. Including the terminal cysteine and phenylalanine, the CDR3 comprises 16 residues. The only DNA kept is the CDR3, 48 bases in frame from the first base. Trimming takes 2 bases off V and 9 bases off J; junction bases not matched to a gene: 9. The germline V gene encodes CDR1 LNHDA and CDR2 SQIVND (reference sequence). This entry is derived from a study of cytomegalovirus exposure and HLA in healthy donors (dated by TCRdb to 2017 to 2019). With respect to the entire study: An earlier analysis of some 500 of the donors reported 276 Gb of sequence data and 100 million to 140 million unique TCR beta sequences from 150 million to 200 million T cells. Genome-wide SNP genotypes for about 55% of the roughly 670 donors were used in a later genetic analysis, which treated that subset as a discovery cohort. Donor age, sex, ethnicity and CMV serostatus were compiled alongside the repertoire data. The study profiled the T cell repertoires of under 700 subjects by immunosequencing and related them to cytomegalovirus serostatus. The aim of the study was to test whether cataloging public T cell receptors could identify signatures of past pathogen exposure. Among the roughly 400 genotyped donors, around 81% belonged to the genetic ancestry cluster associated with self-reported Caucasian donors. Every discovery cohort repertoire had been produced on one sequencing platform. An earlier analysis of around 640 of the donors used high-throughput TCR beta sequencing to judge whether each TCR beta V gene segment behaved as functional or pseudogenic. An early release that covered around 590 HLA-typed donors contained 300 to 350 gigabases of sequencing data and 85 million to 100 million unique TCR sequences. Because of strong linkage in the cohort, a few DR-DQ haplotypes were treated as single units for association and clustering. Besides the first cohort of approximately 710 subjects, a separate validation cohort made up of around 120 different subjects was used. Both class I and class II loci were covered by HLA typing, at four-digit resolution. Typing coverage varied by locus: roughly 629-630 donors for A, B, C, DRB1 and DQB1; around 560 for DQA1; about 570 for DPA1; about 450 for DPB1. Across approximately 400 genotyped donors of the cohort, an average of approximately 240,000 unique TCR beta nucleotide sequences per donor were sequenced, and roughly a sixth of those sequences were non-productive. High-throughput TCR immunosequencing, statistical association of individual TCRs with disease status, and machine learning were combined to predict cytomegalovirus infection status. In the later analysis, no new phenotypic data were used to find candidate immune exposures; instead, reliance was placed on TCR beta sequences and their occurrence across donors. A later analysis re-examined previously published TCR beta repertoires from more than 550 donors and added high-resolution HLA genotyping to investigate patterns of TCR occurrence. Study-level results and caveats: For the cohort, immune exposure information was limited to CMV serostatus. Presence/absence analyses assumed roughly uniform sequencing depth across donors, an assumption that may not hold. Only TCR beta chains were sequenced in this cohort, and the absence of alpha or paired-chain data limited detectable features. A later analysis found that HLA-associated TCR beta chains were more clonally expanded and had lower generation probabilities than equally common non-associated chains. In a later genetic analysis, fewer N-insertions in productive TCRs were reported among donors in an Asian-associated ancestry cluster than the roughly 700-donor mean. A cluster of highly shared sequence variants was judged likely to be a technical artifact of the sequencing pipeline. Because the 87-base-pair reads could not distinguish some IMGT-functional V segments, including TRBV6-2 and TRBV6-3, those segments were excluded. The study listed 164 TCR beta chains as associated with cytomegalovirus. A few of the identified cytomegalovirus-associated TCR beta chains were confirmed in vitro to be specific for cytomegalovirus antigens. Most CMV-associated TCR beta chains appeared to be HLA-restricted in a later analysis, and the HLA associations seemed to be driven largely by CMV exposure. Most TCR sequences were observed very rarely across donors, whereas some public TCRs were present in many individuals. In a later genetic analysis, a missense DCLRE1C variant was associated with V-gene and J-gene trimming of TCR beta chains, and the association was replicated in an independent cohort. Because HLA typing was missing for some donors at each locus, association tests included only the typed subset. Strong co-occurrence of HLA alleles, especially DR and DQ, made assigning TCR associations to individual alleles difficult. In a later analysis, TCR association rates were found to vary across HLA loci, with the most associated TCRs seen for DRB1 alleles and the fewest for HLA-C alleles. In an earlier analysis of 450 to 750 of the donors, most TCR beta V segments appeared in productive rearrangements about 87% or about 30% of the time, broadly matching IMGT annotations. It was suggested by the authors that the approach could potentially be generalized to other disease states and immunological phenotypes. The earlier analysis of 587 of the donors excluded seventeen rarely observed V segments, including chromosome 9 orphons, because counts were too low. Linkage disequilibrium might explain the correlated functional status among segregating V segments, but an unknown experimental factor could not be ruled out. In a later analysis, some 17,000 TCR beta sequences were associated with specific HLA alleles at a false discovery rate of 0.05. Cytomegalovirus status was reported to be diagnosed by the classifier with high specificity and sensitivity in both the original and validation cohorts. According to a later analysis, parvovirus B19, influenza, CMV and Epstein-Barr virus appeared linked to several top co-occurrence clusters. A further reported finding was that TCR beta sequences accurately predicted the HLA-A and HLA-B alleles for most subjects in the first cohort.

In total, about 650 healthy bone marrow donors made up the cohort. Cohort members were all nominally healthy when sampled, although unrecorded immune exposures were likely present. The donor was CMV seronegative and was included in the group of a few hundred seronegative cohort members. Every donor gave a peripheral blood sample, and the peripheral blood mononuclear cells from that sample were used for TCR beta sequencing. Genomic DNA was extracted from the blood cell samples with the Qiagen DNeasy Blood Extraction Kit. Library creation used the immunoSEQ multiplex PCR assay. For the multiplex PCR, a mixture combining 60 forward primers for TCR Vbeta segments and 13 reverse primers for TCR Jbeta segments was used. A multiplex PCR assay on genomic DNA amplified the CDR3 region of rearranged TCR beta genes. Amplified TCR beta libraries were sequenced as 87-base-pair reads on the Illumina HiSeq System. The study's own analysis went as follows. Across the roughly 640 repertoires, a later analysis counted approximately 75 million unique TCR beta chains, 9.5 million to 12 million of which were shared by at least two donors. A nearest-neighbor algorithm error-corrected the raw reads and collapsed the reads into unique sequences, merging closely related sequences to remove PCR and sequencing errors. V, D and J gene segments were assigned by aligning CDR3 sequences to IMGT reference sequences. Each retained sequence needed at least a six-nucleotide match to both a V gene segment and a J gene segment. A rearrangement was called productive if the CDR3 had no stop codons and remained in frame with V and J, and every other rearrangement was called non-productive. Following IMGT convention, CDR3 was defined as the stretch from the second conserved V-encoded cysteine up to the conserved J-encoded phenylalanine. In an earlier analysis of 587 of the donors, sequences lacking an unambiguous match to a single V gene segment were excluded. In an earlier analysis of 587 of the donors, V segments were called functional above 56.7% productive rearrangements and were called segregating when the between-donor standard deviation exceeded 5%. A statistical classification framework was developed to diagnose cytomegalovirus status using the catalog of TCR beta chain sequences. V and J gene assignment, in a later analysis, came from comparing TCR nucleotide sequences with IMGT/GENE-DB human TR gene sequences. In a later analysis, CDR3 sequences and most-parsimonious VDJ recombination scenarios were assigned using the TCRdist pipeline. In a later analysis, each TCR beta chain was defined by its CDR3 amino acid sequence together with its V-gene family, and reads lacking a unique V-gene family were excluded. To address suspected cross-contamination and a sequencing artifact, a later analysis removed roughly 640 highly shared, low-generation-probability nucleotide sequences. In a later analysis, a clonal expansion index was calculated for each public chain from normalized within-repertoire ranks of inferred template counts. Generation probabilities in a later analysis came from a VDJ recombination model fitted to out-of-frame rearrangements, and those results were checked against IGoR. In a later analysis, hypergeometric tests were used to score TCR-TCR, TCR-HLA and TCR-CMV co-occurrence, with a repertoire-size bias correction applied to TCR pairs. False discovery rates were estimated in a later analysis by permuting HLA or CMV assignments 20 times. In a later analysis, co-occurring TCRs were grouped with DBSCAN, and TCRdist sequence similarity was added when clustering was performed within HLA-allele-positive subsets. Repertoires with fewer than 30,000 or more than 120,000 public chains were left out of co-occurrence clustering, as were five repertoires with anomalous nucleotide sharing. As stored in TCRdb, this immuneACCESS dataset retains in-frame rearrangements with V and J assigned. A fraction of the clones does not appear; measured against another copy, unresolved V genes explain less than half of the discrepancy, and the remainder lacks a known reason. For V, J and clone size, that table is used; D and trimming come from the DNA. The table held for this sample gives about 140,000 clones. Of the sample, roughly 2.7% is held by the ten largest clones.

The sample taken for sequencing was PBMCs. The rearranged segments are TRBV19 and TRBJ1-6, with 8 central nucleotides matching TRBD1. This sequence originates from a man aged 40-50 years in good health and CMV-seronegative. Here is the DNA: TGTGCCAGTAGTATATACTCCGGGACAGGAGTTTCACCCCTCCACTTT. The translation is CASSIYSGTGVSPLHF.